The sequence of this TCR beta chain was determined in a study of T cell responses to AZD1222 COVID-19 vaccine. Overall study context: Timing groups of about 4 and about 12 weeks for second doses were pooled.

Study-wide findings and caveats: Females made up more of the donors, who were largely white British, and clonal diversity may have come out too low. Mapped onto spike, vaccine-associated CD4 TCRs spanned it and were dominant at 160-218 and 743-854. After two AZD1222 doses, spike-specific TCR breadth and depth rose versus day 0.

As regards this clone: Its antigen is unidentified.

TCRdb's table, derived via immunoSEQ multiplex PCR, lists solely in-frame clones and lacks some. The profile shows 95,000 to 150,000 clones, over 85% of them singletons. V trimming: 5 bases; J trimming: 10 bases; junction bases outside the gene matches: 7. The CDR3 loop spans 15 amino acids. The germline V gene encodes CDR1 MNHNY and CDR2 SVGAGI (reference sequence). The chain carries TRBV6-6 and TRBJ2-1; 14 positions agree with TRBD2. The sequence was collected from an adult in good health. Source: peripheral blood, taken on day 0 of AZD1222 vaccination. This CDR3 reads CASSPGTSGGGEQFF. Here the CDR3 DNA reads TGTGCCAGCAGTCCCGGGACTAGCGGGGGTGGAGAGCAGTTCTTC.